These 9 T cell receptor beta chains were sequenced from one sample in a study of cytomegalovirus exposure and HLA in healthy donors. Amplification used 60 Vbeta primers and 13 Jbeta primers. Method: immunoSEQ multiplex PCR; TCRdb's copy keeps in-frame clones and lacks some. The sample data list tens of thousands of clones. The sequenced sample consisted of PBMCs. The receptors derive from a man between 18 and 29 years old in good health and CMV-seropositive.

The gene calls are TRBV11-2 and TRBJ2-1; 10 nucleotides agree with TRBD2. The CDR3 has 12 residues. Germline CDR1 and CDR2: SGHAT and FQNNGV. V was clipped by 1 base and J by 15 bases; unmatched bases: 3. The CDR3 loop is CASSLVAGGRFF. CDR3 nucleotides: TGTGCCAGCAGCTTAGTAGCGGGAGGCCGGTTCTTC.

This chain uses TRBV18 with TRBJ1-1; D is perhaps TRBD1 (5 bases). The CDR3 spans 13 residues. Germline assignment: CDR1 KGHSH and CDR2 LQKENI. The V end lost 4 bases, the J end lost 1 base, and 7 bases lay between the germline ends. CDR3 sequence (DNA): TGTGCCAGCTCACTTACAGGGAACACTGAAGCTTTCTTT. It codes for CASSLTGNTEAFF.

The rearrangement joins TRBV27 to TRBJ2-3, with D unclear. V was pared by 2 bases and J by 4 bases, with 13 bases between. This CDR3 is 15 amino acids long. Looked up from germline, CDR1 is MNHEY and CDR2 is SMNVEV (reference sequence). The chain's CDR3 is CASSLVLAVADTQYF. CDR3 coding DNA: TGTGCCAGCAGTTTAGTATTGGCAGTCGCAGATACGCAGTATTTT.

The gene calls are TRBV5-1 and TRBJ2-5; the D gene is possibly TRBD2 (7 bases). The CDR3 spans 18 residues. The germline V gene encodes CDR1 SGHRS and CDR2 YFSETQ. V was cut by 4 bases and J by 2 bases, with 24 bases left in between. The CDR3 here is CASSVQGLAANRQETQYF. CDR3 DNA: TGCGCCAGCAGCGTGCAGGGGCTAGCGGCAAACCGACAAGAGACCCAGTACTTC.

The J gene is TRBJ1-2, the V gene TRBV5-6; the match to TRBD1 covers 7 bases. The V segment lost 4 bases and the J segment 2 bases; nucleotides outside the gene matches: 14. Germline loops: CDR1 SGHDT, CDR2 YYEEEE. CDR3 length equals 17 residues. CDR3 protein: CASSPYSGGGSNYGYTF. The CDR3 DNA reads TGTGCCAGCAGCCCGTACTCGGGAGGGGGCTCGAACTATGGCTACACCTTC.

The rearrangement joins TRBV5-8 to TRBJ2-3, with TRBD2 as a possible D gene (6 bases). V gave up 4 bases and J gave up 6 bases, with 15 bases separating them. The germline V gene encodes CDR1 SGHTS and CDR2 YDEGEE. This CDR3 is built from 14 residues. The CDR3 coding sequence is TGTGCCAGCAGCGCCGGCCTGGGGGGTGATACGCAGTATTTT. Translating it yields CASSAGLGGDTQYF.

The chain couples TRBV6-1 to TRBJ1-2; 10 bases line up with TRBD1. Germline V gene sequence: CDR1 MNHNS, CDR2 SASEGT. This CDR3 spans 15 amino acids. With 7 bases clipped from V and 8 bases from J, the junction kept 13 bases outside the gene matches. Here the CDR3 reads CASTLGRQGARGYTF. For the CDR3, the DNA is TGTGCCAGCACTTTGGGAAGACAGGGGGCTCGGGGCTACACCTTC.

The chain has TRBV6-6 and TRBJ1-5, with D possibly matching TRBD1 (6 bases). Germline V gene lookup returns CDR1 MNHNY and CDR2 SVGAGI (reference sequence). This CDR3 has 15 residues. V was trimmed by 6 bases and J by 4 bases, leaving 16 bases between them. CDR3: CASRPTGSENQPQHF. DNA of the CDR3: TGTGCCAGCAGACCAACAGGGTCCGAGAATCAGCCCCAGCATTTT.

The chain joins TRBV5-6 to TRBJ1-1; 7 nucleotides line up with TRBD1. From germline, CDR1 is SGHDT and CDR2 YYEEEE. V shed 4 bases and J 5 bases; nucleotides not matched to a gene: 8. The length of the CDR3 is 14 residues. The CDR3 here is CASSPIDRVTEAFF. CDR3 sequence (DNA): TGTGCCAGCAGCCCAATCGACAGGGTTACTGAAGCTTTCTTT.